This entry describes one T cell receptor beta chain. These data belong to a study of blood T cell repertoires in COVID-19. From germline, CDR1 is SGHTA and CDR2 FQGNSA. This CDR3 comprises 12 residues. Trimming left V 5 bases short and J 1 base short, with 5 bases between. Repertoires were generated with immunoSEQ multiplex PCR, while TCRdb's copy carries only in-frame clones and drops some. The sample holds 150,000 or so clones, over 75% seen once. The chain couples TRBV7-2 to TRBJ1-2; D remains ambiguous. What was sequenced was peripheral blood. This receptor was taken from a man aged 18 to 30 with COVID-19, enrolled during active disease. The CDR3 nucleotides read TGTGCCAGCAGCCCAGTTAACTATGGCTACACCTTC. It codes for CASSPVNYGYTF.